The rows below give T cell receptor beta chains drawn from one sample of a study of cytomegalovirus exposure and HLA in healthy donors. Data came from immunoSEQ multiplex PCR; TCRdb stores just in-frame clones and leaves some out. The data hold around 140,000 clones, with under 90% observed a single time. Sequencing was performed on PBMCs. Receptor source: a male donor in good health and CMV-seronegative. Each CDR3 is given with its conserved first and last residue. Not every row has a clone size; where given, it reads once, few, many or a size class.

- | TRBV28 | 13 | CASSSTNYYEQYF
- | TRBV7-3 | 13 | CASSLGQGGEQYF
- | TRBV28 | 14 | CASRPQGLSYEQYF
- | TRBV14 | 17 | CASSQVGDRAERETQYF
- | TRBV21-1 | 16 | CASSKASGGITDTQYF
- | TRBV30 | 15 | CAWSVLGASEGGYTF
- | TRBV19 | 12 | CASSLRGYEQYF
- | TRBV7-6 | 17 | CASSSPRLAGGRDTQYF
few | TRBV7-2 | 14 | CASSRQSGEETQYF
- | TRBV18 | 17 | CASSPSASGREGETQYF
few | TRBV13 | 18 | CASSLVVMTREGQETQYF
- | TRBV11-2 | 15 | CASSFGGRGSYEQYF
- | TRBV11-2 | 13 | CASSWDSPYEQYF
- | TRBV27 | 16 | CASSLNILQGDYGYTF
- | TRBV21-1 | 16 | CASSQASQVNTGELFF
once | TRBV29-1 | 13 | CSVAGPATDTQYF
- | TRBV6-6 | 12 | CASSSQVYEQYF
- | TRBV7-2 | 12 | CASSFPGNEQYF
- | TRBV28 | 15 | CASSPTWGDYNEQFF
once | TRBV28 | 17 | CASSYPLAGAYHNEQFF
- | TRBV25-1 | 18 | CASSDPLTSGPNTGELFF
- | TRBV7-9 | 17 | CASRGQGAGGPLGTQYF
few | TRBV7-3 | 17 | CASSPGTGGIGNTEAFF
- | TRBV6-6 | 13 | CASSLGARLGYTF
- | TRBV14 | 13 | CASSPPSNEKLFF
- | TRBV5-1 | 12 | CASSGGPYEQYF
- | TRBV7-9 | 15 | CASSLSIGAVEKLFF
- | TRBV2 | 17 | CASSQPNAGQGNYEQYF
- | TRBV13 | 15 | CASSYRGGVADTQYF
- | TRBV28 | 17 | CASSTRLASLSGDTQYF
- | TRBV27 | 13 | CASSLLRNEKLFF
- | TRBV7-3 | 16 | CASGLEDSRHTGELFF
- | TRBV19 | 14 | CASSIGEGNTEAFF
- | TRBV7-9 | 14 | CATSLAAGGDTQYF
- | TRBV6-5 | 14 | CASSPLGRVDEQYF
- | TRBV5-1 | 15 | CASSLVPGSYNEQFF
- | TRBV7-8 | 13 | CASSLDRTDTQYF
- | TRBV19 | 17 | CASSIPEGLGSNQPQHF
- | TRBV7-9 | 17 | CASSLIPTGQVANEQFF
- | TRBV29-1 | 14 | CSVKPGGTGNTIYF
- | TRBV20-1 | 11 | CSAAQGTGYTF
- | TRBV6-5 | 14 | CASSYGAVPYEQYF
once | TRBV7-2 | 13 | CASGDRALYEQYF
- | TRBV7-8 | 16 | CASAGTSGRGNQPQHF
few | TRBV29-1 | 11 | CSVEGSGEQYF
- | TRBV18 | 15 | CASSPTQTNTGELFF
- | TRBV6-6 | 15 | CASSRSGRAYNEQFF
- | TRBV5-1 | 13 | CASAETVNYGYTF